What follows are 2 T cell receptor beta chains derived from one specimen sequenced in a study of T cell repertoires in ileal Crohn's disease. Time point denoted: neoterminal ileum biopsy at postoperative endoscopy, about 6 months after surgery. Using immunoSEQ multiplex PCR, the repertoire was profiled, and TCRdb retains in-frame clones only, with some absent. The table shows approximately 14,000 clones, with approximately 84% occurring only once. Sequencing input: ileal tissue. Receptors were obtained from an adult with Crohn's disease.

The J gene is TRBJ2-1, the V gene TRBV7-9; either TRBD1 or TRBD2 may fit D (5 bases each). This CDR3 has 15 amino acids. The V and J ends lost 6 bases and 1 base respectively, with 13 bases between them. From germline, CDR1 is SEHNR and CDR2 FQNEAQ (reference sequence). This CDR3 is CASRARGGSYNEQFF. The DNA for the CDR3 is TGTGCCAGCAGGGCGAGGGGTGGGTCCTACAATGAGCAGTTCTTC.

CDR3 in amino acids: CASSLAGTANQPQHF. The DNA for the CDR3 is TGCGCCAGCAGCTTGGCCGGGACAGCCAATCAGCCCCAGCATTTT. This chain links TRBV5-1 with TRBJ1-5, with 7 bases fitting TRBD1. Per the germline V gene, CDR1 is SGHRS and CDR2 is YFSETQ. V was clipped by 0 bases and J by 3 bases; unmatched bases: 3. CDR3 length: 15 residues.